One sample yielded the 31 T cell receptor beta chains listed below, sequenced in a study of control samples from healthy donors and cancer patients. Profiling relied on immunoSEQ multiplex PCR, and the TCRdb table lists in-frame clones only, not all of them. This sample has about 42,000 clones, with over 65% found just once. The sequenced material came from blood. Every receptor here comes from a man aged 60-69 years in good health.

The J gene is TRBJ2-2, the V gene TRBV7-2; 9 nucleotides line up with TRBD2. Looked up from germline, CDR1 is SGHTA and CDR2 is FQGNSA. The J segment lost 0 bases and the V segment lost 4 bases, leaving 0 bases of the junction unmatched. CDR3 length: 15 residues. The CDR3 sequence is CASSSSGANTGELFF. CDR3 DNA sequence: TGTGCCAGCAGCTCTAGCGGGGCGAACACCGGGGAGCTGTTTTTT.

The CDR3 loop reads CAWIPGVFPDRGLRAEAFF. DNA for the CDR3: TGTGCCTGGATCCCCGGTGTCTTTCCGGACAGGGGGCTTCGAGCTGAAGCTTTCTTT. The rearrangement joins TRBV30 to TRBJ1-1; 11 nucleotides agree with TRBD1. The CDR3 runs to 19 residues. The V and J ends lost 4 bases and 6 bases, in that order; junction bases with no gene match: 22. Per germline, CDR1 GTSNPN and CDR2 SVGIG (reference sequence).

The V and J genes are TRBV12-3 or TRBV12-4 and TRBJ1-1, with 9 bases lining up with TRBD1. The CDR3 runs to 13 residues. After removal of 4 bases from V and 4 bases from J, the junction contained 1 base not matched to a gene. The CDR3 here is CASSSTGGTEAFF. In DNA, the CDR3 is TGTGCCAGCAGTTCGACAGGGGGCACTGAAGCTTTCTTT.

This chain connects TRBV6-2 or TRBV6-3 to TRBJ2-7; 8 bases fit TRBD1. The CDR3 loop spans 13 amino acids. J gave up 3 bases and V 5 bases, and 3 bases lay outside the gene matches. Germline V gives CDR1 MNHEY, CDR2 SVGEGT. The CDR3 here is CASSKDRDYEQYF. CDR3 sequence (DNA): TGTGCCAGCAGTAAGGACAGGGACTACGAGCAGTACTTC.

The rearrangement uses TRBV7-2 and TRBJ2-5; 15 bases align to TRBD2. V gave up 3 bases and J gave up 3 bases; unmatched junction bases: 2. Looked up from germline, CDR1 is SGHTA and CDR2 is FQGNSA. This CDR3 comprises 16 residues. DNA for the CDR3: TGTGCCAGCAGCTTCGGACTAGCGGGGGGGAAAGAGACCCAGTACTTC. Translated: CASSFGLAGGKETQYF. Together with reference TRBV7-2 and TRBJ2-5, the CDR3 gives the full variable domain: GAGVSQSPSNKVTEKGKDVELRCDPISGHTALYWYRQSLGQGLEFLIYFQGNSAPDKSGLPSDRFSAERTGGSVSTLTIQRTQQEDSAVYLCASSFGLAGGKETQYFGPGTRLLVL.

V is TRBV7-9 and J is TRBJ2-6; D not certain. V was trimmed by 2 bases and J by 0 bases, leaving 8 bases between them. Germline V gene lookup returns CDR1 SEHNR and CDR2 FQNEAQ (reference sequence). The CDR3 covers 16 residues. The CDR3 nucleotides are TGTGCCAGCAGCTTACCCAGCCGCTCTGGGGCCAACGTCCTGACTTTC. Encoded protein: CASSLPSRSGANVLTF. The variable domain in full, completed from reference TRBV7-9 and TRBJ2-6, reads DTGVSQNPRHKITKRGQNVTFRCDPISEHNRLYWYRQTLGQGPEFLTYFQNEAQLEKSRLLSDRFSAERPKGSFSTLEIQRTEQGDSAMYLCASSLPSRSGANVLTFGAGSRLTVL.

This clone turned up a few times. The chain joins TRBV7-2 to TRBJ2-7, with D perhaps being TRBD1 or TRBD2 (5 bases each). V shed 4 bases and J shed 0 bases, with 13 bases lying between them. The CDR3 sequence is 15 residues long. Germline V gene lookup returns CDR1 SGHTA and CDR2 FQGNSA. CDR3 nucleotides: TGTGCCAGCAGCTCCCGCTGGGGGAGCTCCTACGAGCAGTACTTC. Translated, it gives CASSSRWGSSYEQYF.

The rearrangement links TRBV11-2 to TRBJ1-1; D possibly corresponds to TRBD1 (5 bases). The germline V gene has CDR1 SGHAT and CDR2 FQNNGV. V was shortened by 0 bases and J by 5 bases, with 10 bases between the two germline ends. The CDR3 consists of 14 residues. This chain's CDR3 is CASSLDRVGTEAFF. The CDR3 region has the DNA TGTGCCAGCAGCTTAGACAGGGTGGGAACTGAAGCTTTCTTT.

This clone was seen just once. The V call is TRBV3-1 (or the pseudogene TRBV3-2), the J call TRBJ2-5, with 9 bases lining up with TRBD1. V trimming: 4 bases; J trimming: 5 bases; junction bases outside the gene matches: 5. The CDR3 sequence is 14 residues long. CDR1 LGHDT and CDR2 YNNKEL come from the germline V gene (reference sequence). As DNA, the CDR3 is TGTGCCAGCAGCCTACAGGGGGCGTATGAGACCCAGTACTTC. Its protein is CASSLQGAYETQYF.

This chain uses TRBV7-9 with TRBJ1-4; 11 nucleotides agree with TRBD1. V dropped 4 bases and J dropped 6; count of bases not matched to a gene: 7. The CDR3 is made up of 16 amino acids. Germline CDR1 reads SEHNR; CDR2 reads FQNEAQ (reference sequence). The CDR3 spells CASSSGTGGVYEKLFF. The CDR3 coding sequence is TGTGCCAGCAGCTCTGGGACAGGGGGAGTTTATGAAAAACTGTTTTTT.

The chain has TRBV12-3 or TRBV12-4 and TRBJ1-1; no clear D. The CDR3 runs 11 residues. Trimming cost V 8 bases and J 4 bases, with 8 bases left between them. The CDR3, as DNA: TGTGCCAGCTCGAGGTCCACTGAAGCTTTCTTT. This codes for CASSRSTEAFF.

Of note for this clone: This sample includes further DNA sequences coding for the same CDR3. The rearrangement joins TRBV15 to TRBJ2-5; D might be TRBD1 or TRBD2, each matching 5 bases. The germline V gene encodes CDR1 LNHNV and CDR2 YYDKDF (reference sequence). The CDR3 sequence is 15 residues long. The ends were cut back, 0 bases at V and 4 bases at J, with 12 bases in the middle. This chain's CDR3 is CATSRDRGWRETQYF. For the CDR3, the DNA is TGTGCCACCAGCAGAGATCGGGGCTGGAGAGAGACCCAGTACTTC.

V and J are TRBV29-1 and TRBJ1-2, with D unresolved. Trimming stripped 6 bases from V and 6 bases from J, with 11 bases between. The CDR3 extends over 11 amino acids. CDR1 is SQVTM, CDR2 ANQGSEA, per germline. As DNA, the CDR3 is TGCAGCGTCTCAGGACCGGATGGCTACACCTTC. Amino acids: CSVSGPDGYTF.

The chain recombines TRBV2 with TRBJ1-5; D gene ambiguous. Germline CDR1 is SNHLY and CDR2 is FYNNEI. This CDR3 spans 14 amino acids. V was cut by 3 bases and J by 0 bases, with 6 bases left in between. The CDR3 DNA is TGTGCCAGCAGTGACAACAATAGCAATCAGCCCCAGCATTTT. Encoded protein: CASSDNNSNQPQHF.

CDR3 protein: CASSLSNHQPQHF. CDR3 DNA: TGTGCCAGCAGTTTATCTAACCATCAGCCCCAGCATTTT. The J gene is TRBJ1-5, the V gene TRBV28; D not certain. The CDR3 consists of 13 residues. V lost 1 base to trimming and J lost 5 bases, with 6 bases between them. CDR1 and CDR2 (germline): MDHEN, SYDVKM.

The rearrangement uses TRBV5-1 and TRBJ1-3; a weak D match, TRBD1 (5 bases). The CDR3 covers 13 residues. The germline V and J ends were trimmed by 4 bases and 4 bases, with 9 bases remaining between them. The germline V gene has CDR1 SGHRS and CDR2 YFSETQ. The CDR3 loop reads CASSEGIGNTIYF. The CDR3 DNA reads as TGCGCCAGCAGCGAGGGGATAGGAAACACCATATATTTT.

CDR3 bases: TGTGCCAGCAGCTCACACTACCAAGAGACCCAGTACTTC. Translation gives CASSSHYQETQYF. V gene TRBV5-6 combines with J gene TRBJ2-5; D unresolved. V shed 3 bases and J shed 0 bases, with 6 bases lying between them. The CDR3 consists of 13 residues. CDR1 and CDR2 (germline): SGHDT, YYEEEE.

The gene calls are TRBV28 and TRBJ1-2; tentative D call: TRBD1 (5 bases). The CDR3 is made up of 14 amino acids. V was trimmed by 4 bases and J by 4 bases, leaving 13 bases between them. CDR1 MDHEN and CDR2 SYDVKM come from the germline V gene. The CDR3 loop reads CASSSGLDSYGYTF. The CDR3 coding sequence is TGTGCCAGCAGTTCGGGCCTCGACAGCTATGGCTACACCTTC.

The chain uses TRBV18 and TRBJ2-1; D is tentatively TRBD1 or TRBD2 (5 bases each). Germline values: CDR1 KGHSH, CDR2 LQKENI. V lost 3 bases, J lost 2 bases, and 8 bases lay in between. The CDR3 is 14 residues long. CDR3 residues: CASSPGTAYNEQFF. The CDR3 nucleotides are TGTGCCAGCTCACCCGGGACGGCCTACAATGAGCAGTTCTTC.

The chain combines TRBV19 with TRBJ1-1; 8 positions agree with TRBD1. CDR3 size: 17 residues. The germline V gene encodes CDR1 LNHDA and CDR2 SQIVND (reference sequence). After removal of 2 bases from V and 1 base from J, the junction contained 9 bases not matched to a gene. CDR3 sequence: CASSIRGRGRRNTEAFF. CDR3 nucleotides: TGTGCCAGTAGTATAAGGGGCAGGGGGCGAAGGAACACTGAAGCTTTCTTT.

Only one count was recorded for this clone. The J gene is TRBJ1-1, the V gene TRBV5-1; D is uncertain. Trimming left V 3 bases short and J 10 bases short, with 22 bases between. The CDR3 is 15 residues long. Germline loops: CDR1 SGHRS, CDR2 YFSETQ. CDR3 sequence (DNA): TGCGCCAGCAGCTCCGCCCGGGCCCCTCTTCAGGCAGCTTTCTTT. Translation gives CASSSARAPLQAAFF.

This chain connects TRBV18 to TRBJ2-6; D is perhaps TRBD1 (5 bases). The V and J ends lost 3 bases and 0 bases respectively, with 15 bases between them. Germline V gene lookup returns CDR1 KGHSH and CDR2 LQKENI. This CDR3 region has 18 residues. DNA for the CDR3: TGTGCCAGCTCACCCTCGACAGCTTTAAGCTCTGGGGCCAACGTCCTGACTTTC. Translation gives CASSPSTALSSGANVLTF.

The chain carries TRBV2 and TRBJ1-2, with D perhaps TRBD1 (5 bases). CDR3 length equals 13 residues. Germline V gene lookup returns CDR1 SNHLY and CDR2 FYNNEI. Trimming shortened V by 11 bases and J by 2 bases, and 15 bases separated the two germline ends. The CDR3 reads CAGGTDGNYGYTF. The CDR3, as DNA: TGTGCCGGAGGGACGGATGGAAACTATGGCTACACCTTC. The variable domain in full, completed from reference TRBV2 and TRBJ1-2, reads EPEVTQTPSHQVTQMGQEVILRCVPISNHLYFYWYRQILGQKVEFLVSFYNNEISEKSEIFDDQFSVERPDGSNFTLKIRSTKLEDSAMYFCAGGTDGNYGYTFGSGTRLTVV.

The chain recombines TRBV11-2 with TRBJ2-1; TRBD2 matches 10 bases. This CDR3 spans 14 amino acids. The trim removed 5 bases at V and 5 bases at J, leaving 3 bases unmatched. Germline V gives CDR1 SGHAT, CDR2 FQNNGV. The chain's CDR3 is CASSLSGGHNEQFF. DNA for the CDR3: TGTGCCAGCAGCCTTAGCGGGGGGCACAATGAGCAGTTCTTC. Supplemented by reference TRBV11-2 and TRBJ2-1, the full variable domain reads EAGVAQSPRYKIIEKRQSVAFWCNPISGHATLYWYQQILGQGPKLLIQFQNNGVVDDSQLPKDRFSAERLKGVDSTLKIQPAKLEDSAVYLCASSLSGGHNEQFFGPGTRLTVL.

This chain joins TRBV5-1 and TRBJ2-5; 7 bases agree with TRBD1. Germline lookup yields CDR1 SGHRS and CDR2 YFSETQ. This CDR3 spans 14 amino acids. V was clipped by 4 bases and J by 4 bases; unmatched bases: 7. The CDR3 is CASSIGHRGETQYF. The CDR3 nucleotides are TGCGCCAGCAGCATCGGACACAGGGGAGAGACCCAGTACTTC.

This clone came up once. The CDR3 here is CASSYADRASEAFF. CDR3 in DNA: TGTGCCAGCAGCTACGCCGACAGGGCCAGTGAAGCTTTCTTT. This sequence joins TRBV7-8 and TRBJ1-1; 7 bases line up with TRBD1. There are 14 residues in the CDR3. The V gene's germline CDR1 is SGHVS and CDR2 FQNEAQ. Trimming took 4 bases from V and 7 from J; bases not matched to a gene: 9.

J is TRBJ1-1 and V is TRBV15; D is unresolved. CDR1 is LNHNV and CDR2 is YYDKDF in the germline V gene (reference sequence). Trimming took off 0 bases at V and 0 bases at J, with 11 bases between the two ends. The CDR3 has 16 residues. This CDR3 is CATSRDWVSVNTEAFF. The CDR3 coding sequence is TGTGCCACCAGCAGAGATTGGGTGTCCGTGAACACTGAAGCTTTCTTT.

This chain uses TRBV15 with TRBJ1-6, with D possibly TRBD1 on 6 matching bases. Trimming removed 5 bases from V and 6 bases from J, with 17 bases in between. The CDR3 is made up of 16 amino acids. Per germline, CDR1 LNHNV and CDR2 YYDKDF (reference sequence). CDR3 loop: CATSRGTWGGNSPLHF. The CDR3 nucleotides read TGTGCCACCAGCCGTGGGACATGGGGAGGTAATTCACCCCTCCACTTT.

This clone was detected only once. This chain joins TRBV27 and TRBJ2-6, with D maybe TRBD1 (6 bases). Trimming pared 5 bases from V and 2 bases from J, leaving 13 bases between. The germline V gene has CDR1 MNHEY and CDR2 SMNVEV (reference sequence). CDR3 length: 16 residues. The CDR3 sequence is CASSQQGRAGANVLTF. In DNA form, the CDR3 reads TGTGCCAGCAGTCAACAGGGAAGGGCTGGGGCCAACGTCCTGACTTTC.

The chain couples TRBV6-1 to TRBJ1-2; possibly TRBD1 for D (6 bases). The V and J ends lost 3 bases and 2 bases respectively, with 10 bases between them. Germline CDR1 MNHNS, CDR2 SASEGT. There are 14 residues in the CDR3. The CDR3 DNA sequence: TGTGCCAGCAGTGATCCTACAGGGAACTATGGCTACACCTTC. Translating it yields CASSDPTGNYGYTF.

The J gene is TRBJ2-1, the V gene TRBV5-1, with 15 bases fitting TRBD2. This CDR3 is built from 19 residues. The junction had 8 bases not matched to a gene; V was cut back by 4 bases and J by 0 bases. Per the germline V gene, CDR1 is SGHRS and CDR2 is YFSETQ. CDR3 residues: CASSPPGTSGGSSYNEQFF. The CDR3 DNA is TGCGCCAGCAGCCCTCCCGGGACTAGCGGGGGGAGCTCCTACAATGAGCAGTTCTTC.